This is a list of T cell receptor beta chains from one sample in a study of spatial heterogeneity in lung cancer. One entry per CDR3 protein results from TCRdb running MiXCR on the 5' RACE reads. The sample includes approximately 92,000 distinct CDR3 sequences, roughly 12% of them seen just once. The source was PBMCs, collected at surgery. These receptor sequences come from a male donor with early-stage non-small cell lung cancer. Both conserved end residues are part of each CDR3. The order of the fields is J gene, CDR3 length, V gene, clone size, D gene, CDR3 protein, CDR3 DNA. A D gene is named only where the DNA matches it firmly. Clone size is shown for a subset of rows, as once, few, many or a class of expanded clone.

j_call: TRBJ2-7; cdr3_length: 15; v_call: TRBV9; clone_size: few; d_call: TRBD1; cdr3_aa: CASSVEGQPTYEQYF; cdr3_nt: TGTGCCAGCAGCGTAGAGGGACAGCCGACCTACGAGCAGTACTTC
j_call: TRBJ2-5; cdr3_length: 14; v_call: TRBV7-2; clone_size: .; d_call: TRBD2; cdr3_aa: CASTLSGGGETQYF; cdr3_nt: TGTGCCAGCACTCTATCGGGAGGTGGAGAGACCCAGTACTTC
j_call: TRBJ1-6; cdr3_length: 15; v_call: TRBV3-1; clone_size: .; d_call: TRBD1; cdr3_aa: CASSRAPGGVSPLHF; cdr3_nt: TGTGCCAGCAGCCGGGCCCCAGGGGGTGTGTCACCCCTCCACTTT
j_call: TRBJ2-7; cdr3_length: 12; v_call: TRBV7-9; clone_size: few; d_call: .; cdr3_aa: CASSRGSYEQYF; cdr3_nt: TGTGCCAGCAGCCGGGGCTCCTACGAGCAGTACTTC
j_call: TRBJ1-2; cdr3_length: 15; v_call: TRBV7-9; clone_size: .; d_call: .; cdr3_aa: CASSTRAGVGYGYTF; cdr3_nt: TGTGCCAGCAGCACCCGTGCGGGGGTTGGCTATGGCTACACCTTC
j_call: TRBJ1-2; cdr3_length: 12; v_call: TRBV11-1; clone_size: .; d_call: .; cdr3_aa: CASSLRREGYTF; cdr3_nt: TGTGCCAGCAGCTTACGAAGGGAGGGCTACACCTTC
j_call: TRBJ2-3; cdr3_length: 14; v_call: TRBV14; clone_size: few; d_call: .; cdr3_aa: CASSQLLATDTQYF; cdr3_nt: TGTGCCAGCAGCCAACTGCTGGCCACAGATACGCAGTATTTT
j_call: TRBJ2-3; cdr3_length: 15; v_call: TRBV5-4; clone_size: many; d_call: .; cdr3_aa: CASSLPGEGTDTQYF; cdr3_nt: TGTGCCAGCAGCTTGCCGGGGGAGGGCACAGATACGCAGTATTTT
j_call: TRBJ2-2; cdr3_length: 16; v_call: TRBV19; clone_size: .; d_call: TRBD1; cdr3_aa: CASQHRDRVNTGELFF; cdr3_nt: TGTGCCAGTCAGCACCGGGACAGGGTGAACACCGGGGAGCTGTTTTTT
j_call: TRBJ2-5; cdr3_length: 13; v_call: TRBV20-1; clone_size: .; d_call: .; cdr3_aa: CSASAIYQETQYF; cdr3_nt: TGCAGTGCTAGCGCTATTTACCAAGAGACCCAGTACTTC
j_call: TRBJ2-3; cdr3_length: 14; v_call: TRBV10-3; clone_size: .; d_call: TRBD2; cdr3_aa: CAISLAGVGDTQYF; cdr3_nt: TGTGCCATCAGTTTAGCGGGAGTCGGAGATACGCAGTATTTT
j_call: TRBJ1-6; cdr3_length: 12; v_call: TRBV6-2/TRBV6-3; clone_size: .; d_call: .; cdr3_aa: CDSKLGGSPLHF; cdr3_nt: TGTGACAGCAAGTTGGGGGGATCACCCCTCCACTTT
j_call: TRBJ2-3; cdr3_length: 17; v_call: TRBV20-1; clone_size: .; d_call: TRBD2; cdr3_aa: CSARDLRRGGGTDTQYF; cdr3_nt: TGCAGTGCTAGAGATCTAAGACGGGGGGGCGGGACAGATACGCAGTATTTT
j_call: TRBJ1-5; cdr3_length: 12; v_call: TRBV24-1; clone_size: .; d_call: .; cdr3_aa: CATSDLNQPQHF; cdr3_nt: TGTGCCACCAGTGATCTCAATCAGCCCCAGCATTTT
j_call: TRBJ2-1; cdr3_length: 13; v_call: TRBV28; clone_size: .; d_call: .; cdr3_aa: CASSQGAYNEQFF; cdr3_nt: TGTGCCAGCAGCCAGGGTGCCTACAATGAGCAGTTCTTC
j_call: TRBJ1-5; cdr3_length: 15; v_call: TRBV7-2; clone_size: .; d_call: .; cdr3_aa: CASSLARSGNQPQHF; cdr3_nt: TGTGCCAGCAGCTTAGCGCGGTCTGGGAATCAGCCCCAGCATTTT
j_call: TRBJ2-4; cdr3_length: 17; v_call: TRBV5-1; clone_size: many; d_call: .; cdr3_aa: CASSAAAGTRGVNIQYF; cdr3_nt: TGCGCCAGCAGCGCTGCAGCCGGGACCCGGGGAGTAAACATTCAGTACTTC
j_call: TRBJ2-7; cdr3_length: 16; v_call: TRBV5-4; clone_size: .; d_call: TRBD1; cdr3_aa: CASSFRTGTIPYEQYF; cdr3_nt: TGTGCCAGCAGCTTTCGGACAGGGACGATCCCCTACGAGCAGTACTTC
j_call: TRBJ2-7; cdr3_length: 15; v_call: TRBV20-1; clone_size: .; d_call: TRBD1; cdr3_aa: CSARGGQSEWYEQYF; cdr3_nt: TGCAGTGCTAGAGGGGGACAGAGCGAATGGTACGAGCAGTACTTC
j_call: TRBJ2-7; cdr3_length: 13; v_call: TRBV5-1; clone_size: few; d_call: TRBD2; cdr3_aa: CASSSAGVGEQYF; cdr3_nt: TGCGCCAGCAGTTCAGCGGGAGTGGGCGAGCAGTACTTC
j_call: TRBJ2-5; cdr3_length: 16; v_call: TRBV5-1; clone_size: few; d_call: TRBD2; cdr3_aa: CASSFGLAGVVETQYF; cdr3_nt: TGCGCCAGCAGCTTCGGACTAGCGGGAGTTGTGGAGACCCAGTACTTC
j_call: TRBJ2-5; cdr3_length: 15; v_call: TRBV7-2; clone_size: few; d_call: .; cdr3_aa: CASSTWGALQETQYF; cdr3_nt: TGTGCCAGCAGCACATGGGGGGCCCTCCAAGAGACCCAGTACTTC
j_call: TRBJ1-3; cdr3_length: 12; v_call: TRBV29-1; clone_size: few; d_call: .; cdr3_aa: CSATRTGNTIYF; cdr3_nt: TGCAGCGCGACAAGGACTGGAAACACCATATATTTT
j_call: TRBJ2-7; cdr3_length: 14; v_call: TRBV6-2/TRBV6-3; clone_size: many; d_call: TRBD1; cdr3_aa: CASTTTGTSYEQYF; cdr3_nt: TGTGCCAGCACCACGACAGGGACCTCCTACGAGCAGTACTTC
j_call: TRBJ2-7; cdr3_length: 13; v_call: TRBV12-3/TRBV12-4; clone_size: .; d_call: .; cdr3_aa: CASSPGTSYEQYF; cdr3_nt: TGTGCCAGCAGTCCCGGGACCTCCTACGAGCAGTACTTC
j_call: TRBJ2-1; cdr3_length: 13; v_call: TRBV4-2; clone_size: .; d_call: TRBD2; cdr3_aa: CASSQLREGEQFF; cdr3_nt: TGTGCCAGCAGCCAACTTCGGGAGGGAGAGCAGTTCTTC
j_call: TRBJ2-5; cdr3_length: 17; v_call: TRBV7-9; clone_size: few; d_call: TRBD2; cdr3_aa: CASSLFRSGGAGETQYF; cdr3_nt: TGTGCCAGCAGCTTATTTCGTAGCGGGGGGGCCGGAGAGACCCAGTACTTC
j_call: TRBJ2-1; cdr3_length: 14; v_call: TRBV6-5; clone_size: .; d_call: TRBD2; cdr3_aa: CASRLAGGPAEQFF; cdr3_nt: TGTGCCAGCAGACTAGCGGGGGGGCCGGCTGAGCAGTTCTTC
j_call: TRBJ2-2; cdr3_length: 15; v_call: TRBV4-3; clone_size: many; d_call: .; cdr3_aa: CASSQVRGPARELFF; cdr3_nt: TGCGCCAGCAGCCAAGTGAGGGGCCCGGCCCGGGAGCTGTTTTTT
j_call: TRBJ1-6; cdr3_length: 16; v_call: TRBV4-3; clone_size: .; d_call: .; cdr3_aa: CASSQDPPGSNSPLHF; cdr3_nt: TGCGCCAGCAGCCAAGATCCCCCAGGGAGTAATTCACCCCTCCACTTT
j_call: TRBJ2-3; cdr3_length: 13; v_call: TRBV20-1; clone_size: many; d_call: .; cdr3_aa: CSAKIASTDTQYF; cdr3_nt: TGCAGTGCCAAGATAGCTAGCACAGATACGCAGTATTTT
j_call: TRBJ2-1; cdr3_length: 15; v_call: TRBV27; clone_size: .; d_call: .; cdr3_aa: CASSLYPQAYNEQFF; cdr3_nt: TGTGCCAGCAGTTTATATCCCCAGGCCTACAATGAGCAGTTCTTC
j_call: TRBJ1-2; cdr3_length: 15; v_call: TRBV12-3/TRBV12-4; clone_size: .; d_call: TRBD1; cdr3_aa: CASSFSGQGIYGYTF; cdr3_nt: TGTGCCAGCAGTTTCTCGGGACAGGGTATCTATGGCTACACCTTC
j_call: TRBJ1-5; cdr3_length: 13; v_call: TRBV3-1; clone_size: many; d_call: .; cdr3_aa: CASSQQSNQPQHF; cdr3_nt: TGTGCCAGCAGCCAACAGAGCAATCAGCCCCAGCATTTT
j_call: TRBJ2-5; cdr3_length: 16; v_call: TRBV7-2; clone_size: few; d_call: .; cdr3_aa: CASRYPGRTSTETQYF; cdr3_nt: TGTGCCAGCAGGTACCCCGGGAGAACGTCGACAGAAACCCAGTACTTC
j_call: TRBJ1-4; cdr3_length: 15; v_call: TRBV7-8; clone_size: few; d_call: .; cdr3_aa: CASSLQFATNEKLFF; cdr3_nt: TGTGCCAGCAGCTTGCAGTTTGCAACTAATGAAAAACTGTTTTTT
j_call: TRBJ2-3; cdr3_length: 12; v_call: TRBV5-1; clone_size: many; d_call: .; cdr3_aa: CASSLGKDTQYF; cdr3_nt: TGCGCCAGCAGCTTGGGGAAGGATACGCAGTATTTT
j_call: TRBJ2-1; cdr3_length: 15; v_call: TRBV12-3/TRBV12-4; clone_size: .; d_call: .; cdr3_aa: CASSLSTGGYNEQFF; cdr3_nt: TGTGCCAGCAGTTTATCGACAGGTGGATACAATGAGCAGTTCTTC
j_call: TRBJ2-7; cdr3_length: 15; v_call: TRBV5-6; clone_size: few; d_call: .; cdr3_aa: CASSLRTVYSYEQYF; cdr3_nt: TGTGCCAGCAGCTTGCGGACAGTATACTCCTACGAGCAGTACTTC
j_call: TRBJ2-7; cdr3_length: 17; v_call: TRBV7-2; clone_size: many; d_call: TRBD2; cdr3_aa: CASSFTLAGGPPGEQYF; cdr3_nt: TGTGCCAGCAGCTTCACCCTAGCGGGAGGCCCCCCGGGCGAGCAGTACTTC
j_call: TRBJ1-4; cdr3_length: 17; v_call: TRBV4-1; clone_size: .; d_call: .; cdr3_aa: CASSRTIRGGRDEKLFF; cdr3_nt: TGCGCCAGCAGCCGGACAATAAGGGGGGGAAGGGATGAAAAACTGTTTTTT
j_call: TRBJ2-3; cdr3_length: 17; v_call: TRBV4-2; clone_size: .; d_call: .; cdr3_aa: CASSQDLTGTLADTQYF; cdr3_nt: TGTGCCAGCAGCCAAGATCTGACAGGCACCCTCGCAGATACGCAGTATTTT
j_call: TRBJ2-5; cdr3_length: 9; v_call: TRBV6-5; clone_size: .; d_call: .; cdr3_aa: CASMGTQYF; cdr3_nt: TGTGCCAGCATGGGGACCCAGTACTTC
j_call: TRBJ2-2; cdr3_length: 15; v_call: TRBV11-2; clone_size: few; d_call: TRBD1; cdr3_aa: CASSHGTANTGELFF; cdr3_nt: TGTGCCAGCAGCCATGGGACAGCGAACACCGGGGAGCTGTTTTTT
j_call: TRBJ2-1; cdr3_length: 17; v_call: TRBV7-2; clone_size: .; d_call: TRBD2; cdr3_aa: CASSLGGGTSGNNEQFF; cdr3_nt: TGTGCCAGCAGCTTAGGGGGCGGGACTAGCGGTAACAATGAGCAGTTCTTC
j_call: TRBJ2-1; cdr3_length: 11; v_call: TRBV28; clone_size: .; d_call: .; cdr3_aa: CASSVINEQFF; cdr3_nt: TGTGCCAGCAGTGTAATCAATGAGCAGTTCTTC
j_call: TRBJ2-5; cdr3_length: 15; v_call: TRBV18; clone_size: .; d_call: TRBD2; cdr3_aa: CASSPPQGLQETQYF; cdr3_nt: TGTGCCAGCTCACCACCCCAGGGACTACAAGAGACCCAGTACTTC
j_call: TRBJ1-1; cdr3_length: 17; v_call: TRBV5-1; clone_size: .; d_call: .; cdr3_aa: CASSLANKAFMNTEAFF; cdr3_nt: TGCGCCAGCAGCTTGGCGAACAAGGCCTTCATGAACACTGAAGCTTTCTTT
j_call: TRBJ1-1; cdr3_length: 14; v_call: TRBV4-3; clone_size: .; d_call: .; cdr3_aa: CASSPLKDATEAFF; cdr3_nt: TGCGCCAGCAGCCCTCTGAAAGACGCCACTGAAGCTTTCTTT
j_call: TRBJ2-7; cdr3_length: 14; v_call: TRBV27; clone_size: few; d_call: TRBD2; cdr3_aa: CASSPRGVSYEQYF; cdr3_nt: TGTGCCAGCAGTCCCCGGGGGGTCTCCTACGAGCAGTACTTC
j_call: TRBJ2-1; cdr3_length: 16; v_call: TRBV15; clone_size: .; d_call: TRBD2; cdr3_aa: CATSRDRLAEGDEQFF; cdr3_nt: TGTGCCACCAGCAGAGATCGACTAGCGGAGGGGGATGAGCAGTTCTTC
j_call: TRBJ1-2; cdr3_length: 13; v_call: TRBV5-5; clone_size: few; d_call: .; cdr3_aa: CASAGIFTYGYTF; cdr3_nt: TGTGCCAGCGCGGGAATTTTCACCTATGGCTACACCTTC
j_call: TRBJ2-3; cdr3_length: 16; v_call: TRBV5-1; clone_size: many; d_call: TRBD2; cdr3_aa: CASSLGTSASTDTQYF; cdr3_nt: TGCGCCAGCAGCTTGGGAACTAGCGCTAGCACAGATACGCAGTATTTT
j_call: TRBJ2-1; cdr3_length: 17; v_call: TRBV5-4; clone_size: many; d_call: .; cdr3_aa: CASSLSIRTSTYNEQFF; cdr3_nt: TGTGCCAGCAGCTTGTCTATCCGGACCTCTACCTACAATGAGCAGTTCTTC
j_call: TRBJ2-5; cdr3_length: 15; v_call: TRBV24-1; clone_size: many; d_call: TRBD1; cdr3_aa: CATSDLGQAAETQYF; cdr3_nt: TGTGCCACCAGTGACCTGGGACAGGCGGCAGAGACCCAGTACTTC
j_call: TRBJ1-1; cdr3_length: 13; v_call: TRBV2; clone_size: .; d_call: .; cdr3_aa: CASIKFVNTEAFF; cdr3_nt: TGTGCCAGCATTAAGTTCGTGAACACTGAAGCTTTCTTT
j_call: TRBJ2-5; cdr3_length: 15; v_call: TRBV28; clone_size: .; d_call: TRBD2; cdr3_aa: CASSSSFSGSETQYF; cdr3_nt: TGTGCCAGCAGTTCCAGTTTTAGCGGGAGCGAGACCCAGTACTTC
j_call: TRBJ2-1; cdr3_length: 15; v_call: TRBV12-3/TRBV12-4; clone_size: .; d_call: TRBD2; cdr3_aa: CASSPGLAAPNEQFF; cdr3_nt: TGTGCCAGCAGCCCGGGACTAGCGGCTCCCAATGAGCAGTTCTTC
j_call: TRBJ2-2; cdr3_length: 15; v_call: TRBV30; clone_size: .; d_call: TRBD1; cdr3_aa: CAWTEGAPNTGELFF; cdr3_nt: TGTGCCTGGACCGAGGGGGCCCCGAACACCGGGGAGCTGTTTTTT
j_call: TRBJ2-3; cdr3_length: 14; v_call: TRBV5-6; clone_size: many; d_call: .; cdr3_aa: CASSLSVRTDTQYF; cdr3_nt: TGTGCCAGCAGCCTCTCGGTTAGAACAGATACGCAGTATTTT